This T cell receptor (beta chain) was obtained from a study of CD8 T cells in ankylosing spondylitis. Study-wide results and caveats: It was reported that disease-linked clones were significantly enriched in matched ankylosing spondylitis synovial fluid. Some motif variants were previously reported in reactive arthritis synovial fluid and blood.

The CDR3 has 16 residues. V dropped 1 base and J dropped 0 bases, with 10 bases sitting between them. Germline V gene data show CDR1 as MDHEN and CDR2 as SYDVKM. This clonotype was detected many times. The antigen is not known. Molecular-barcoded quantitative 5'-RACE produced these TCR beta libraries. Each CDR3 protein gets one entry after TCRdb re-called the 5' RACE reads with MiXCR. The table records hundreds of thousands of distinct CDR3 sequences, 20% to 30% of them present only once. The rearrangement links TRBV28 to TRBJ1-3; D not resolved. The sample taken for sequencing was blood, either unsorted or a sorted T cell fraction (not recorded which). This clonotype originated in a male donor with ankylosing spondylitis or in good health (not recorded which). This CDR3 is CASSLFVQTSGNTIYF. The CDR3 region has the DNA TGTGCCAGCAGTTTATTCGTTCAGACCTCTGGAAACACCATATATTTT.